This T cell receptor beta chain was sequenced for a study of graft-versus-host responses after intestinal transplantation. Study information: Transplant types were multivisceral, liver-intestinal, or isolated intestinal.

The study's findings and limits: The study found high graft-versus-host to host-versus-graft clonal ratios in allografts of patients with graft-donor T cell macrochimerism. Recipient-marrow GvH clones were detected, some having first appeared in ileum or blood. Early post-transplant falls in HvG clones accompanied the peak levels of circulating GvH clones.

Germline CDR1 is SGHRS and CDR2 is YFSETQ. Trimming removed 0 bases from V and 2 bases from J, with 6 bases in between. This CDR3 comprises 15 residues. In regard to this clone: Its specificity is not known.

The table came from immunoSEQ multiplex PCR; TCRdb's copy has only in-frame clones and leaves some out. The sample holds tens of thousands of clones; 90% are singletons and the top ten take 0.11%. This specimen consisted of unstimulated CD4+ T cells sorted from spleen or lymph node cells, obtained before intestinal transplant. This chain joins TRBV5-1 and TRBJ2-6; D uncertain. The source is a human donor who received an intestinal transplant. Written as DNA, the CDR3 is TGCGCCAGCAGCTTGGACGCGACTGGGGCCAACGTCCTGACTTTC. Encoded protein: CASSLDATGANVLTF.